This section outlines one TCR beta chain sequence together with its context. Its antigen is not known. This entry comes from a study of shared clonotypes between healthy human individuals. The wider study: Plates per donor: three CD4 naive, three CD4 memory, two CD8 naive, one CD8 memory. Study conclusions and caveats: Large depth notwithstanding, sorted-subset sequencing proved incomplete by rarefaction. Estimated richness values were generally larger in naive subsets than in memory subsets.

Per the original data handling: For the immunoSEQ data, sequences were junction-only without quality scores, so filtering differed. Sequencing was performed with immunoSEQ multiplex PCR; in TCRdb, only in-frame clones are kept and a portion is missing. Clonal size and the V and J genes are those of that table, whereas D and trimming came from the DNA. This sample has approximately 2.5 million clones; roughly 93% occur once, and the top ten carry approximately 0.36%. There are 14 residues in the CDR3. CDR1 is LNHDA and CDR2 is SQIVND in the germline V gene (reference sequence). Deletions cut 1 base from V and 4 bases from J, with 10 bases between.

The receptor comes from a man aged 18 to 29 in good health. Some clones in this sample may be carry-over from other donors' samples. Specimen: naive CD4+ T cells from PBMCs. Subset denoted: CD45RA+ positively selected. This chain links TRBV19 with TRBJ1-1; D not certain. CDR3 bases: TGTGCCAGTAGTATAGGTCGATTTTTCACTGAAGCTTTCTTT. This codes for CASSIGRFFTEAFF.